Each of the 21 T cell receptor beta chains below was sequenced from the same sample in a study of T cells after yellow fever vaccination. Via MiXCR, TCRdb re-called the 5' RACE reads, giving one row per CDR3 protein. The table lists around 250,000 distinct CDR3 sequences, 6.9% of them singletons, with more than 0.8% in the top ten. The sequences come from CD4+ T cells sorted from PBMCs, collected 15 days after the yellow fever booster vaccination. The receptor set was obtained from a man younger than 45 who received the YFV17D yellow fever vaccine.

In nucleotides, the CDR3 is TGTGCCAGCAGCCAAGGCTCTGAAGCTTTCTTT. This encodes CASSQGSEAFF. The chain joins TRBV3-1 to TRBJ1-1; D unclear. V lost 1 base to trimming and J lost 6 bases, with 3 bases between them. Germline loops: CDR1 LGHDT, CDR2 YNNKEL (reference sequence). The CDR3 is 11 amino acids.

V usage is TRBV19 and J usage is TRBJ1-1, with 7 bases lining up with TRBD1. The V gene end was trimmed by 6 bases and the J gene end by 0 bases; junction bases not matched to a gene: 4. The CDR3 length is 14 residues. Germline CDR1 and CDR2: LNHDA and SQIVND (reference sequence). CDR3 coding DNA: TGTGCCAGTAGAGGGGGACAGCTGAACACTGAAGCTTTCTTT. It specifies CASRGGQLNTEAFF.

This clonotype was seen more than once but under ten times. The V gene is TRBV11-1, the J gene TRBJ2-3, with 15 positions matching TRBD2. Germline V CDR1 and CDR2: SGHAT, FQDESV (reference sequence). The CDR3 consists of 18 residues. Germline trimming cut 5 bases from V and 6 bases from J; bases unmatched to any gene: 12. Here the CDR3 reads CASSRWTGLAGGDDTQYF. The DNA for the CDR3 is TGTGCCAGCAGCCGTTGGACAGGACTAGCGGGAGGGGACGATACGCAGTATTTT.

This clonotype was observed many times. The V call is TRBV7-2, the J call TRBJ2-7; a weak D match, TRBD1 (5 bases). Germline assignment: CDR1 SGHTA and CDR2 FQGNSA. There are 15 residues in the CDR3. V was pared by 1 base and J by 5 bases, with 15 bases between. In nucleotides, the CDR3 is TGTGCCAGCAGCTTAGAGGGGCAAGTTTTTGACGAGCAGTACTTC. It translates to CASSLEGQVFDEQYF.

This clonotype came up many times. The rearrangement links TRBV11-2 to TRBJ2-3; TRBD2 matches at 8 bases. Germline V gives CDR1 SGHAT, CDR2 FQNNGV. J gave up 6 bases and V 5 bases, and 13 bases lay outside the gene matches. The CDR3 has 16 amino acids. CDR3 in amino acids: CASSPGLSGSYDTQYF. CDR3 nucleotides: TGTGCCAGCAGCCCCGGACTAAGCGGGAGCTATGATACGCAGTATTTT. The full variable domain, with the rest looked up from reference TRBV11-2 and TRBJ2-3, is EAGVAQSPRYKIIEKRQSVAFWCNPISGHATLYWYQQILGQGPKLLIQFQNNGVVDDSQLPKDRFSAERLKGVDSTLKIQPAKLEDSAVYLCASSPGLSGSYDTQYFGPGTRLTVL.

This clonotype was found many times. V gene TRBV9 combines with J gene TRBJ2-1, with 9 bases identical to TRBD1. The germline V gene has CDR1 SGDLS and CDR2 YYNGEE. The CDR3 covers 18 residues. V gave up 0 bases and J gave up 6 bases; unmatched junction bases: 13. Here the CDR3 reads CASSVDSLRGQGINEQFF. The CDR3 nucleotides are TGTGCCAGCAGCGTAGACTCCCTCCGGGGACAGGGCATCAATGAGCAGTTCTTC.

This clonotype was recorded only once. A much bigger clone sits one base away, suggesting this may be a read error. Written as DNA, the CDR3 is TGCAGCATTTCGGTAGGCCCAGAGACCCAGTACTTC. Amino acid sequence: CSISVGPETQYF. The gene calls are TRBV29-1 and TRBJ2-5; no definite D call. Germline V gives CDR1 SQVTM, CDR2 ANQGSEA. There are 12 residues in the CDR3. Trimming took 8 bases from V and 4 from J, leaving 14 bases between them.

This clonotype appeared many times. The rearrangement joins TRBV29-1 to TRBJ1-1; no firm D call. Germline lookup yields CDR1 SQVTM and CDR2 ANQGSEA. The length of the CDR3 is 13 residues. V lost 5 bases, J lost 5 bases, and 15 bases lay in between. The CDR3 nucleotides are TGCAGCGTTTGGACCGCACTGGGTACTGAAGCTTTCTTT. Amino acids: CSVWTALGTEAFF. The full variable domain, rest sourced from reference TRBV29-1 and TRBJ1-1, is SAVISQKPSRDICQRGTSLTIQCQVDSQVTMMFWYRQQPGQSLTLIATANQGSEATYESGFVIDKFPISRPNLTFSTLTVSNMSPEDSSIYLCSVWTALGTEAFFGQGTRLTVV.

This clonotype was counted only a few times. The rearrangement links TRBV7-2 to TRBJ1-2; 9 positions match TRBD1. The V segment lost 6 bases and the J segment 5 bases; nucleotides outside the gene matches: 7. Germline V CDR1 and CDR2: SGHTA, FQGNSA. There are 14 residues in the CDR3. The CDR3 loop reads CASSKDRGGYGYTF. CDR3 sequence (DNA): TGTGCCAGCAGTAAGGACAGGGGCGGATATGGCTACACCTTC.

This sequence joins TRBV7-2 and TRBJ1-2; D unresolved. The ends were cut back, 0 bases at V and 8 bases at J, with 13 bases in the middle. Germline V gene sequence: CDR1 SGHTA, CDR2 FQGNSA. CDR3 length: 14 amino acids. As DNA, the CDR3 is TGTGCCAGCAGCTTAGCGCTGGGGTCGGGCGGCTACACCTTC. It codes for CASSLALGSGGYTF.

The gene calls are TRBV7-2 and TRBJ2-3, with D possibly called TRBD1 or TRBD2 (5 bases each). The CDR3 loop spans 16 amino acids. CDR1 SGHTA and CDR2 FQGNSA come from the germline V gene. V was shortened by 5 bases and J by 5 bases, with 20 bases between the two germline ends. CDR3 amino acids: CASSLDSGPIGDTQYF. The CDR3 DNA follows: TGTGCCAGCAGCCTCGACTCGGGGCCTATTGGAGATACGCAGTATTTT.

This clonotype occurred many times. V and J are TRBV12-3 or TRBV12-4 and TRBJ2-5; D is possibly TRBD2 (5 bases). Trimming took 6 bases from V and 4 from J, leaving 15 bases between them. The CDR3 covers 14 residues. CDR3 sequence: CASSPSGRGETQYF. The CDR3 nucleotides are TGTGCCAGCAGCCCGAGCGGACGTGGAGAGACCCAGTACTTC.

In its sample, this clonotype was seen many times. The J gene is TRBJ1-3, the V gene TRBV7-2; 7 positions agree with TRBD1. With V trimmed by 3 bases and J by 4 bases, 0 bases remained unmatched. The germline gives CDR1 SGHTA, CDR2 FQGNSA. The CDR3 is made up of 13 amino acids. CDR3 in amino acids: CASSLDRGNTIYF. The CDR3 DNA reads TGTGCCAGCAGCTTGGACAGGGGAAACACCATATATTTT.

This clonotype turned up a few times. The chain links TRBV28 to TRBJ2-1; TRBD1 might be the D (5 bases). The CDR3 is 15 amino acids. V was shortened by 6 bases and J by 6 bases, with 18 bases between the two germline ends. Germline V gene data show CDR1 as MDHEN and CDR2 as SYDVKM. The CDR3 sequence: CASSHAKGLGNEQFF. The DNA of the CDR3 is TGTGCCAGCAGCCACGCAAAGGGGCTGGGCAATGAGCAGTTCTTC.

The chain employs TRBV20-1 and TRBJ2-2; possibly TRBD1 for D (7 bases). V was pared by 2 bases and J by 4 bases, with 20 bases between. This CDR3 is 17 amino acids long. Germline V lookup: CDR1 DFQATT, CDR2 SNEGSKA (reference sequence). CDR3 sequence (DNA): TGCAGTGCTAGAAAGGGGGCTGGAGGGAGGTCCACCGGGGAGCTGTTTTTT. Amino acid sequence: CSARKGAGGRSTGELFF.

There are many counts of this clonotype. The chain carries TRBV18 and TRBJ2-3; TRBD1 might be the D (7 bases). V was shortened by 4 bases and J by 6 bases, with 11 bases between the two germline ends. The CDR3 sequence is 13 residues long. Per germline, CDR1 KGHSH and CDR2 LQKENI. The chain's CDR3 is CASSLRGADTQYF. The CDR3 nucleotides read TGTGCCAGCTCACTCAGGGGGGCCGATACGCAGTATTTT.

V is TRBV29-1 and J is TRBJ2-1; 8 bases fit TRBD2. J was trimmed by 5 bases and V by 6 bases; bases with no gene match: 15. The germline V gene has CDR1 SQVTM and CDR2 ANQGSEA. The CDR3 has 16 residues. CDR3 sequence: CSVERETHPFNNEQFF. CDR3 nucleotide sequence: TGCAGCGTGGAGCGGGAGACCCACCCCTTTAACAATGAGCAGTTCTTC.

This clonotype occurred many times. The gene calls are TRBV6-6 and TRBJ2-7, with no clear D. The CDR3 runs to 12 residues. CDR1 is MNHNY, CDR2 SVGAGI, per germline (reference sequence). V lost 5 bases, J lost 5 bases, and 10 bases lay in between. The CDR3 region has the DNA TGTGCCAGCAGTCGCCGAGAGAACGAGCAGTACTTC. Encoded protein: CASSRRENEQYF.

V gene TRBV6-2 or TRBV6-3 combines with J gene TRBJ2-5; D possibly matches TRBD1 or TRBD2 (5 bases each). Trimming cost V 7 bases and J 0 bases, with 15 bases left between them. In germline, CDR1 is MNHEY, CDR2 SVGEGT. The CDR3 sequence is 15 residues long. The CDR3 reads CASTRMGRDQETQYF. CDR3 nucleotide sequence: TGTGCCAGCACCCGGATGGGACGGGACCAAGAGACCCAGTACTTC.

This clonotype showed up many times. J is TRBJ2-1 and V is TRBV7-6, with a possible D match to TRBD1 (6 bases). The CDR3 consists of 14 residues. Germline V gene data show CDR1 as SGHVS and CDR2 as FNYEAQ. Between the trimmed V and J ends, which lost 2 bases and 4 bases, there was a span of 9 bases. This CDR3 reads CASSLYGQYNEQFF. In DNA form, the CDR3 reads TGTGCCAGCAGCTTATACGGACAGTACAATGAGCAGTTCTTC. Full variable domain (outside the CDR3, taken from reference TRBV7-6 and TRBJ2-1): GAGVSQSPRYKVTKRGQDVALRCDPISGHVSLYWYRQALGQGPEFLTYFNYEAQQDKSGLPNDRFSAERPEGSISTLTIQRTEQRDSAMYRCASSLYGQYNEQFFGPGTRLTVL.

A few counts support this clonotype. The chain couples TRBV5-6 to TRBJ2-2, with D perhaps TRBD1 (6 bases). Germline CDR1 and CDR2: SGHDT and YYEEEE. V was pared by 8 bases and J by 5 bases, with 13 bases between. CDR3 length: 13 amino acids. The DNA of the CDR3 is TGTGCCAGTACCCGCACAGGGACCGGGGAGCTGTTTTTT. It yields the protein CASTRTGTGELFF.